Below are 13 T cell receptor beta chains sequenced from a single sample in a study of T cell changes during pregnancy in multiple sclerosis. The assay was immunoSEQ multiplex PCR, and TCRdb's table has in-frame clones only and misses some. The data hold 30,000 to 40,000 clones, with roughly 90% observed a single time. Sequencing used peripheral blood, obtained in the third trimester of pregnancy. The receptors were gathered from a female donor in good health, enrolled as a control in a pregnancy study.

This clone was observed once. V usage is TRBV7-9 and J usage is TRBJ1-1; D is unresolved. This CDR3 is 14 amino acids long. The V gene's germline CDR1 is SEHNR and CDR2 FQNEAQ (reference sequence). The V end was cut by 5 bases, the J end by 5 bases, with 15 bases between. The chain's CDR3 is CASSPSSEKTEAFF. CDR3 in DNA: TGTGCCAGCAGCCCAAGTTCGGAGAAAACTGAAGCTTTCTTT.

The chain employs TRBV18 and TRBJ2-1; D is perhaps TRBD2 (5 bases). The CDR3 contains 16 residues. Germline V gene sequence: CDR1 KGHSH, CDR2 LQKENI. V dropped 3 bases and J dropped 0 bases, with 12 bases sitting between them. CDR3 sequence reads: CASSPLGGLSYNEQFF. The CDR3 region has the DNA TGTGCCAGCTCACCTCTTGGCGGGCTCTCCTACAATGAGCAGTTCTTC.

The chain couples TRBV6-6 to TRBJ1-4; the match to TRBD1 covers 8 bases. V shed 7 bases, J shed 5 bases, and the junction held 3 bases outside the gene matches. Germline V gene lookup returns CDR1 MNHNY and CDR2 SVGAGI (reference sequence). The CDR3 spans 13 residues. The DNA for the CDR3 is TGTGCCAGCACCAGGGACAGGAATGAAAAACTGTTTTTT. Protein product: CASTRDRNEKLFF.

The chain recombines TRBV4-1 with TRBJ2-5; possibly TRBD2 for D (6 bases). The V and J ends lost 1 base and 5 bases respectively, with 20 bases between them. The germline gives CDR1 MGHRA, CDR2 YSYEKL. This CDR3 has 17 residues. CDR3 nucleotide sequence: TGCGCCAGCAGCCAAGTGTATAGTGGGGACTCCCGGGAGACCCAGTACTTC. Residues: CASSQVYSGDSRETQYF.

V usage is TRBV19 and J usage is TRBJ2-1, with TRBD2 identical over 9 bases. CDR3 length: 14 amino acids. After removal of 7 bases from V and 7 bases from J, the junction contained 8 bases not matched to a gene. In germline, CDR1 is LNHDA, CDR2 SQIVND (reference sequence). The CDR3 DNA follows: TGTGCCAGTACCCCCCTAGCGGGAAGTAATGAGCAGTTCTTC. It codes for CASTPLAGSNEQFF.

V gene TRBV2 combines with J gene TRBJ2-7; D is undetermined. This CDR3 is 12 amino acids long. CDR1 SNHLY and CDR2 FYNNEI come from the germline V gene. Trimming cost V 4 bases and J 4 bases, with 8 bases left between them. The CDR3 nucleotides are TGTGCCAGCAGTGCCGAACTTTACGAGCAGTACTTC. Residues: CASSAELYEQYF.

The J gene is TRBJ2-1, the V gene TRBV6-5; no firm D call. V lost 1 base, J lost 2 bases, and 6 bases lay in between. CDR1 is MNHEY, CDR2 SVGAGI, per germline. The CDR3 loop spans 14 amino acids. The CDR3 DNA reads TGTGCCAGCAGTTACTTACGGGCCTACAATGAGCAGTTCTTC. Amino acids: CASSYLRAYNEQFF.

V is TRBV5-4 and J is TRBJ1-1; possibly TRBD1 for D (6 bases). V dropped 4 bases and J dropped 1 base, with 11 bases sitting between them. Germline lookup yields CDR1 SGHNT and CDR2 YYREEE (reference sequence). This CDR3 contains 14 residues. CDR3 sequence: CASSPQGQNTEAFF. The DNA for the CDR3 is TGTGCCAGCAGCCCGCAGGGGCAGAACACTGAAGCTTTCTTT.

As DNA, the CDR3 is TGTGCCAGCAGCCGAACATTGGGAGCCAGCAATCAGCCCCAGCATTTT. Its translation: CASSRTLGASNQPQHF. The chain links TRBV28 to TRBJ1-5; D remains unclear. Trimming stripped 6 bases from V and 1 base from J, with 16 bases between. The CDR3 extends over 16 amino acids. The V gene's germline CDR1 is MDHEN and CDR2 SYDVKM. Based on the CDR3 plus reference TRBV28 and TRBJ1-5, the full variable domain is DVKVTQSSRYLVKRTGEKVFLECVQDMDHENMFWYRQDPGLGLRLIYFSYDVKMKEKGDIPEGYSVSREKKERFSLILESASTNQTSMYLCASSRTLGASNQPQHFGDGTRLSIL.

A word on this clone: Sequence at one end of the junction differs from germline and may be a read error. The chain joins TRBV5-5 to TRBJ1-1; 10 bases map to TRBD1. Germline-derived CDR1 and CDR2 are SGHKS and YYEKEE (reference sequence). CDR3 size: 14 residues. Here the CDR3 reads CASSSPPGQGISVF. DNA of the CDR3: TGTGCCAGCAGCTCCCCCCCGGGACAGGGGATTTCGGTTTTT. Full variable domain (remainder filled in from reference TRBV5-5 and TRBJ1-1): DAGVTQSPTHLIKTRGQQVTLRCSPISGHKSVSWYQQVLGQGPQFIFQYYEKEERGRGNFPDRFSARQFPNYSSELNVNALLLGDSALYLCASSSPPGQGISVFGQGTRLTVV.

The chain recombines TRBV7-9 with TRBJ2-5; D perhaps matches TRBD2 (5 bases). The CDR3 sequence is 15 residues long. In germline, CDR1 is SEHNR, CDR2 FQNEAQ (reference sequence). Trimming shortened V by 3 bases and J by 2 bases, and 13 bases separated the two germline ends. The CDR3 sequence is CASSFEGNRQETQYF. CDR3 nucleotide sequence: TGTGCCAGCAGCTTCGAGGGCAATCGTCAAGAGACCCAGTACTTC.

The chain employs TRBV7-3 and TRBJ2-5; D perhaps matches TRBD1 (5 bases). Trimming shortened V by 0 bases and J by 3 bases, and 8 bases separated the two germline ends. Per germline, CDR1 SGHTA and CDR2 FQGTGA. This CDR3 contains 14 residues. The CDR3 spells CASSLTGAEETQYF. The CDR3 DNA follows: TGTGCCAGCAGCTTAACTGGGGCTGAAGAGACCCAGTACTTC.

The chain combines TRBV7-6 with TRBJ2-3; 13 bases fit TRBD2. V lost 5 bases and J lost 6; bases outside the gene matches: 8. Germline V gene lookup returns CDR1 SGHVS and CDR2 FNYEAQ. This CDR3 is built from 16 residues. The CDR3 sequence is CASSTLLGLAGDTQYF. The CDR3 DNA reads TGTGCCAGCAGCACCCTCCTGGGACTAGCGGGGGATACGCAGTATTTT.